The 12 T cell receptor beta chains given below trace back to one sample, sequenced in a study of blood T cell repertoires in COVID-19. Clones were read by immunoSEQ multiplex PCR, and TCRdb kept only the in-frame ones, dropping some. The sample has about 220,000 clones; 60% to 85% are singletons. Source material: peripheral blood. All receptors derive from a woman in her seventies with acute or convalescent COVID-19.

The CDR3 DNA reads TGCGCCAGCAGCTTTGGCGGGGGGAGCACAGATACGCAGTATTTT. Protein: CASSFGGGSTDTQYF. This chain joins TRBV5-1 and TRBJ2-3; 8 bases agree with TRBD2. This CDR3 is 15 amino acids long. Germline V gene sequence: CDR1 SGHRS, CDR2 YFSETQ. The trim removed 2 bases at V and 0 bases at J, leaving 2 bases unmatched.

This chain links TRBV6-6 with TRBJ1-5, with a weak D call TRBD1 (5 bases). From germline, CDR1 is MNHNY and CDR2 SVGAGI (reference sequence). Trimming left V 8 bases short and J 6 bases short, with 11 bases between. The CDR3 length is 12 residues. The CDR3, as DNA: TGTGCCAGCTGCGGGGACGGTCAGCCCCAGCATTTT. Amino acid sequence: CASCGDGQPQHF.

This clone occurred once. The V and J genes are TRBV7-2 and TRBJ1-5, with 9 bases fitting TRBD1. The CDR3 has 15 residues. CDR1 SGHTA and CDR2 FQGNSA come from the germline V gene. V trimming: 5 bases; J trimming: 7 bases; junction bases outside the gene matches: 9. The CDR3 here is CASSPRTGDGQPQHF. CDR3 DNA: TGTGCCAGCAGCCCGCGGACAGGGGACGGACAGCCCCAGCATTTT.

The chain links TRBV3-1 (or the pseudogene TRBV3-2) to TRBJ2-1; 7 nucleotides match TRBD2. CDR1 is LGHDT, CDR2 YNNKEL, per germline (reference sequence). V was pared by 6 bases and J by 0 bases, with 8 bases of the junction left unmatched. The CDR3 is made up of 16 amino acids. The CDR3 protein is CASSRPGGGSYNEQFF. For the CDR3, the DNA is TGTGCCAGCAGTCGCCCTGGCGGGGGCTCCTACAATGAGCAGTTCTTC.

This clone was recorded only once. This rearrangement joins TRBV3-1 (or the pseudogene TRBV3-2) to TRBJ1-4; D is unresolved. CDR3 size: 14 residues. The V gene lost 5 bases and the J gene lost 8 bases, with 15 bases spanning the gap. Germline V gives CDR1 LGHDT, CDR2 YNNKEL (reference sequence). CDR3 DNA: TGTGCCAGCAGCTCAGGCGGGATAGGCGAAAAACTGTTTTTT. Amino acids: CASSSGGIGEKLFF.

This clone appeared a few times. V gene TRBV3-1 (or the pseudogene TRBV3-2) combines with J gene TRBJ2-5, with TRBD2 identical over 9 bases. V lost 0 bases to trimming and J lost 7 bases; unmatched junction nucleotides: 6. CDR3 length: 15 amino acids. Germline values: CDR1 LGHDT, CDR2 YNNKEL (reference sequence). The DNA for the CDR3 is TGTGCCAGCAGCCAAGATCCCGCGGGGGGGTTGACCCAGTACTTC. Translated: CASSQDPAGGLTQYF.

This clone was recorded only once. This chain links TRBV19 with TRBJ1-5; 10 bases match TRBD1. Losses at the gene ends were 2 bases for V and 6 bases for J; bases not matched to a gene: 7. The CDR3 has 16 amino acids. Germline V lookup: CDR1 LNHDA, CDR2 SQIVND (reference sequence). The CDR3 region is CASSIRLTGGGQPQHF. CDR3 nucleotides: TGTGCCAGTAGTATAAGGCTGACAGGGGGCGGTCAGCCCCAGCATTTT. Full variable domain (remainder filled in from reference TRBV19 and TRBJ1-5): DGGITQSPKYLFRKEGQNVTLSCEQNLNHDAMYWYRQDPGQGLRLIYYSQIVNDFQKGDIAEGYSVSREKKESFPLTVTSAQKNPTAFYLCASSIRLTGGGQPQHFGDGTRLSIL.

J is TRBJ2-2 and V is TRBV7-3, with D unclear. The CDR3 consists of 14 residues. The germline CDR1 and CDR2 sequences are SGHTA and FQGTGA. V lost 0 bases and J 5 bases, leaving 7 bases between the germline ends. CDR3: CASSLTLRTGELFF. CDR3 coding DNA: TGTGCCAGCAGCTTAACGCTCAGGACCGGGGAGCTGTTTTTT.

In the case of this clone: A much larger clone lies a single base off, so this may be a read error. The rearrangement links TRBV7-3 to TRBJ2-7; D is possibly TRBD2 (7 bases). Trimming left V 5 bases short and J 5 bases short, with 13 bases between. Looked up from germline, CDR1 is SGHTA and CDR2 is FQGTGA. This CDR3 is built from 13 residues. Here the CDR3 reads CASSHTGRDEQYF. CDR3 bases: TGTGCCAGCAGCCACACAGGGAGGGACGAGCAGTACTTC.

This clone was observed once. This chain links TRBV5-1 with TRBJ2-2; TRBD1 is a possible D gene (6 bases). The CDR3 spans 15 residues. In germline, CDR1 is SGHRS, CDR2 YFSETQ. Trimming pared 9 bases from V and 0 bases from J, leaving 15 bases between. CDR3 nucleotide sequence: TGCGCCACCAAGACAGGACCTACGAACACCGGGGAGCTGTTTTTT. Translating it yields CATKTGPTNTGELFF.

The rearrangement links TRBV6-5 to TRBJ1-1, with 8 bases aligning to TRBD1. The junction had 4 bases not matched to a gene; V was cut back by 6 bases and J by 4 bases. CDR1 and CDR2 (germline): MNHEY, SVGAGI. The CDR3 is 13 amino acids. The CDR3 protein is CASSQGAGTEAFF. CDR3 sequence (DNA): TGTGCCAGCAGCCAGGGGGCTGGCACTGAAGCTTTCTTT.

This rearrangement joins TRBV9 to TRBJ1-2, with TRBD1 matching 7 bases. Germline V gives CDR1 SGDLS, CDR2 YYNGEE. This CDR3 has 16 residues. V lost 0 bases and J lost 2; bases outside the gene matches: 7. The CDR3 here is CASSVDPGTANYGYTF. Written as DNA, the CDR3 is TGTGCCAGCAGCGTAGACCCCGGGACAGCGAACTATGGCTACACCTTC.